A single sample is the source of the 28 T cell receptor beta chains below, sequenced in a study of T cell changes during pregnancy in multiple sclerosis. The data were produced by immunoSEQ multiplex PCR, yet TCRdb's version contains in-frame clones alone and is incomplete. The profile shows over 100,000 clones, roughly 92% of them singletons. Sample: peripheral blood, taken in the third trimester of pregnancy. These receptors all come from a female donor with multiple sclerosis, enrolled in a pregnancy study.

The CDR3 DNA reads TGTGCCAGCATCTTAGTGGGGGGGTCGGGTCAGCCCCAGCATTTT. This codes for CASILVGGSGQPQHF. V is TRBV28 and J is TRBJ1-5; D possibly corresponds to TRBD1 (5 bases). The CDR3 has 15 residues. Germline CDR1 reads MDHEN; CDR2 reads SYDVKM. Trimming stripped 7 bases from V and 6 bases from J, with 19 bases between.

The chain's CDR3 is CASSLTGTGGPDTQYF. The DNA for the CDR3 is TGTGCCAGCAGCCTAACCGGGACAGGGGGCCCAGATACGCAGTATTTT. The chain recombines TRBV11-1 with TRBJ2-3; 12 nucleotides line up with TRBD1. This CDR3 region has 16 residues. Germline V lookup: CDR1 SGHAT, CDR2 FQDESV (reference sequence). With 5 bases clipped from V and 4 bases from J, the junction kept 7 bases outside the gene matches. Looking up the rest from reference TRBV11-1 and TRBJ2-3 gives the full variable domain: EAEVAQSPRYKITEKSQAVAFWCDPISGHATLYWYRQILGQGPELLVQFQDESVVDDSQLPKDRFSAERLKGVDSTLKIQPAELGDSAMYLCASSLTGTGGPDTQYFGPGTRLTVL.

The rearrangement links TRBV9 to TRBJ1-5, with TRBD1 matching 9 bases. V lost 0 bases, J lost 8 bases, and 3 bases stayed unmatched. The CDR3 has 14 residues. Per the germline V gene, CDR1 is SGDLS and CDR2 is YYNGEE. The CDR3 coding sequence is TGTGCCAGCAGCGTAGGGGACAGGGAGGAGCCCCAGCATTTT. This sequence encodes CASSVGDREEPQHF.

CDR3 coding DNA: TGCGCCAGCAGCCAAGGAAGTTCCCGGGATGGCTACACCTTC. It specifies CASSQGSSRDGYTF. This rearrangement joins TRBV4-1 to TRBJ1-2, with no clear D. Germline values: CDR1 MGHRA, CDR2 YSYEKL. The CDR3 contains 14 residues. V lost 1 base and J lost 6, with 12 bases in between.

The rearrangement uses TRBV19 and TRBJ1-2; D gene unclear. V was cut by 3 bases and J by 7 bases, with 9 bases left in between. CDR1 and CDR2 from the germline V gene are LNHDA and SQIVND (reference sequence). The CDR3 has 12 amino acids. The CDR3 sequence is CASSIGVTGYTF. Written as DNA, the CDR3 is TGTGCCAGTAGTATCGGGGTTACTGGCTACACCTTC.

J is TRBJ1-1 and V is TRBV19, with 9 bases identical to TRBD1. The germline V gene encodes CDR1 LNHDA and CDR2 SQIVND (reference sequence). The J segment lost 3 bases and the V segment lost 7 bases, leaving 6 bases of the junction unmatched. This CDR3 comprises 14 residues. This CDR3 reads CASIRTGAHTEAFF. The CDR3 DNA is TGTGCCAGTATTAGGACAGGGGCACACACTGAAGCTTTCTTT.

The chain links TRBV7-2 to TRBJ2-5, with TRBD2 identical over 7 bases. Germline-derived CDR1 and CDR2 are SGHTA and FQGNSA. J lost 2 bases, V lost 2 bases, and 5 bases had no gene match. CDR3 length: 15 residues. CDR3 residues: CASSLTWGGQETQYF. The CDR3 DNA follows: TGTGCCAGCAGCTTAACCTGGGGGGGTCAAGAGACCCAGTACTTC.

CDR3 nucleotide sequence: TGTGCCAGCAGCTTGGCCTTTGACTTCTCCTACAATGAGCAGTTCTTC. Translating it yields CASSLAFDFSYNEQFF. The chain joins TRBV5-5 to TRBJ2-1, with D unclear. The V and J ends lost 0 bases and 0 bases respectively, with 10 bases between them. From germline, CDR1 is SGHKS and CDR2 YYEKEE (reference sequence). CDR3 length: 16 residues. Full variable domain (missing parts from reference TRBV5-5 and TRBJ2-1): DAGVTQSPTHLIKTRGQQVTLRCSPISGHKSVSWYQQVLGQGPQFIFQYYEKEERGRGNFPDRFSARQFPNYSSELNVNALLLGDSALYLCASSLAFDFSYNEQFFGPGTRLTVL.

This chain uses TRBV7-3 with TRBJ2-1; 7 bases agree with TRBD2. Germline V CDR1 and CDR2: SGHTA, FQGTGA. The CDR3 has 14 residues. J gave up 8 bases and V 5 bases, and 9 bases lay outside the gene matches. CDR3: CASSRRENRDEQFF. The CDR3 coding sequence is TGTGCCAGCAGCCGGCGGGAGAATCGGGATGAGCAGTTCTTC.

The chain couples TRBV18 to TRBJ2-5, with TRBD2 matching 13 bases. The CDR3 contains 16 residues. Germline loops: CDR1 KGHSH, CDR2 LQKENI. The ends lost 6 bases at V and 5 bases at J; junction bases unmatched: 9. Here the CDR3 DNA reads TGTGCCAGCTCCGACCGGACTAGCGGGGGCTATGAGACCCAGTACTTC. This gives the protein CASSDRTSGGYETQYF.

The V gene is TRBV19, the J gene TRBJ1-1; 7 bases map to TRBD1. CDR1 and CDR2 from the germline V gene are LNHDA and SQIVND (reference sequence). CDR3 length: 13 residues. The J segment lost 4 bases and the V segment lost 3 bases, leaving 2 bases of the junction unmatched. CDR3 in DNA: TGTGCCAGTAGTATGGACAGGATCACTGAAGCTTTCTTT. It specifies CASSMDRITEAFF.

This clone was detected only once. V is TRBV7-2 and J is TRBJ2-1; TRBD1 matches at 9 bases. V was clipped by 0 bases and J by 2 bases; unmatched bases: 2. The V gene's germline CDR1 is SGHTA and CDR2 FQGNSA. This CDR3 comprises 16 residues. CDR3 sequence reads: CASSLADRGPYNEQFF. CDR3 coding DNA: TGTGCCAGCAGCTTAGCGGACAGGGGACCCTACAATGAGCAGTTCTTC.

The rearrangement joins TRBV4-1 to TRBJ2-2; a weak D match, TRBD2 (5 bases). Germline CDR1 and CDR2: MGHRA and YSYEKL. The ends were cut back, 2 bases at V and 5 bases at J, with 12 bases in the middle. There are 15 residues in the CDR3. Written as DNA, the CDR3 is TGCGCCAGCAGCCAACGGGGTATAGGGACCGGGGAGCTGTTTTTT. Encoded protein: CASSQRGIGTGELFF.

The chain uses TRBV1 and TRBJ1-3. TRBV1 is a pseudogene. This CDR3 is 14 amino acids long. The CDR3: CTSSHTGYGNTIYF. The CDR3, as DNA: TGCACCAGCAGCCATACGGGTTACGGAAACACCATATATTTT.

The chain recombines TRBV21-1 with TRBJ1-4; the table assigns TRBD1, which was not confirmed against the DNA. TRBV21-1 represents a pseudogene. The CDR3 sequence is 18 residues long. The CDR3 spells CASSKTNFYRESNEKLFF. DNA for the CDR3: TGTGCCAGCAGCAAGACAAATTTCTACAGGGAGTCTAATGAAAAACTGTTTTTT.

This chain uses TRBV7-8 with TRBJ2-5; D call uncertain. V was cut by 4 bases and J by 3 bases, with 12 bases left in between. Germline V gene data show CDR1 as SGHVS and CDR2 as FQNEAQ. The CDR3 runs to 14 residues. The CDR3 region has the DNA TGTGCCAGCAGCTCTATTCGAACTGAAGAGACCCAGTACTTC. It is translated as CASSSIRTEETQYF.

In its sample, this clone was seen once. The chain links TRBV4-1 to TRBJ2-4; D not resolved. V was cut by 2 bases and J by 0 bases, with 26 bases left in between. This CDR3 has 21 amino acids. From germline, CDR1 is MGHRA and CDR2 YSYEKL. The CDR3 DNA reads TGCGCCAGCAGCCAACTGTGGGCGACGGCCTTTTCTACTTTAGCCAAAAACATTCAGTACTTC. It yields the protein CASSQLWATAFSTLAKNIQYF.

The CDR3 loop is CASRIGQGGSETQYF. As DNA, the CDR3 is TGCGCCAGCAGGATAGGACAGGGAGGGTCTGAGACCCAGTACTTC. The chain has TRBV5-1 and TRBJ2-5, with a weak D call TRBD1 (8 bases). This CDR3 has 15 amino acids. Germline values: CDR1 SGHRS, CDR2 YFSETQ. Trimming shortened V by 5 bases and J by 5 bases, and 19 bases separated the two germline ends.

V is TRBV5-4 and J is TRBJ1-2; D uncertain. Between the trimmed V and J ends, which lost 2 bases and 5 bases, there was a span of 10 bases. From germline, CDR1 is SGHNT and CDR2 YYREEE (reference sequence). The CDR3 is 13 amino acids. The CDR3 DNA reads TGTGCCAGCAGCTTAAGCGGGAGGTATGGCTACACCTTC. Its translation is CASSLSGRYGYTF.

The V gene is TRBV2, the J gene TRBJ2-1; 8 nucleotides agree with TRBD1. The CDR3 consists of 14 residues. V trimming: 8 bases; J trimming: 7 bases; junction bases outside the gene matches: 10. Looked up from germline, CDR1 is SNHLY and CDR2 is FYNNEI. Written as DNA, the CDR3 is TGTGCCAGCCTTGACCGGACAGGGAAAAATGAGCAGTTCTTC. It is translated as CASLDRTGKNEQFF.

This chain uses TRBV6-1 with TRBJ2-1, with 13 bases identical to TRBD2. V trimming: 5 bases; J trimming: 5 bases; junction bases outside the gene matches: 3. This CDR3 contains 15 residues. Looked up from germline, CDR1 is MNHNS and CDR2 is SASEGT. DNA of the CDR3: TGTGCCAGCAGTCAACTAGCGGGGGGGAACAATGAGCAGTTCTTC. This translates into CASSQLAGGNNEQFF.

The V call is TRBV29-1, the J call TRBJ2-5, with D perhaps matching TRBD1 (6 bases). CDR3 length equals 12 residues. V was cut by 8 bases and J by 5 bases, with 15 bases left in between. In germline, CDR1 is SQVTM, CDR2 ANQGSEA. DNA of the CDR3: TGCAGCTTTTTGGCAGGGGTGGAGACCCAGTACTTC. Its translation is CSFLAGVETQYF.

This clone was counted between two and nine times. V is TRBV19 and J is TRBJ1-2; 9 bases map to TRBD1. Germline CDR1 is LNHDA and CDR2 is SQIVND (reference sequence). V was pared by 4 bases and J by 10 bases, with 7 bases of the junction left unmatched. The CDR3 contains 13 residues. The CDR3 coding sequence is TGTGCCAGTAGTAGGGACAGGGCTTCGGCCTACACCTTC. Amino acid sequence: CASSRDRASAYTF.

This clone appeared a few times. V is TRBV30 and J is TRBJ2-2; a possible D gene is TRBD2 (5 bases). This CDR3 comprises 15 residues. Trimming left V 0 bases short and J 7 bases short, with 15 bases between. Germline V lookup: CDR1 GTSNPN, CDR2 SVGIG (reference sequence). The CDR3 nucleotides are TGTGCCTGGAGTGTTGGTATGCGTGGGAGCGGGGAGCTGTTTTTT. Translated: CAWSVGMRGSGELFF.

The chain has TRBV5-1 and TRBJ2-7, with TRBD2 identical over 7 bases. CDR3 length equals 23 residues. Germline lookup yields CDR1 SGHRS and CDR2 YFSETQ. V lost 5 bases, J lost 2 bases, and 34 bases stayed unmatched. The CDR3, as DNA: TGCGCCAGCAGAACCTCGACTAGTTTCGGACCCGAGGGAGGGTTGCGACGTACCTACGAGCAGTACTTC. This encodes CASRTSTSFGPEGGLRRTYEQYF.

The gene calls are TRBV5-1 and TRBJ1-6, with unresolved D. This CDR3 region has 15 residues. CDR1 is SGHRS, CDR2 YFSETQ, per germline. Trimming cost V 1 base and J 4 bases, with 9 bases left between them. The CDR3 loop is CASSLKTPYNSPLHF. In nucleotides, the CDR3 is TGCGCCAGCAGCTTGAAGACACCTTATAATTCACCCCTCCACTTT. Together with reference TRBV5-1 and TRBJ1-6, the CDR3 gives the full variable domain: KAGVTQTPRYLIKTRGQQVTLSCSPISGHRSVSWYQQTPGQGLQFLFEYFSETQRNKGNFPGRFSGRQFSNSRSEMNVSTLELGDSALYLCASSLKTPYNSPLHFGNGTRLTVT.

The chain carries TRBV6-5 and TRBJ2-2, with 7 bases that match TRBD1. Unmatched junction bases numbered 7, after V lost 6 bases and J lost 6 bases. This CDR3 is built from 14 residues. CDR1 and CDR2 (germline): MNHEY, SVGAGI. CDR3 sequence reads: CASSTSRGPGELFF. The CDR3 region has the DNA TGTGCCAGCAGCACCAGTAGGGGGCCCGGGGAGCTGTTTTTT.

The chain carries TRBV20-1 and TRBJ2-5, with D hard to call. The V end lost 6 bases, the J end lost 5 bases, and 7 bases lay between the germline ends. The germline CDR1 and CDR2 sequences are DFQATT and SNEGSKA (reference sequence). This CDR3 is 10 amino acids long. CDR3 protein: CSADTETQYF. The CDR3 DNA sequence: TGCAGTGCCGACACCGAGACCCAGTACTTC.